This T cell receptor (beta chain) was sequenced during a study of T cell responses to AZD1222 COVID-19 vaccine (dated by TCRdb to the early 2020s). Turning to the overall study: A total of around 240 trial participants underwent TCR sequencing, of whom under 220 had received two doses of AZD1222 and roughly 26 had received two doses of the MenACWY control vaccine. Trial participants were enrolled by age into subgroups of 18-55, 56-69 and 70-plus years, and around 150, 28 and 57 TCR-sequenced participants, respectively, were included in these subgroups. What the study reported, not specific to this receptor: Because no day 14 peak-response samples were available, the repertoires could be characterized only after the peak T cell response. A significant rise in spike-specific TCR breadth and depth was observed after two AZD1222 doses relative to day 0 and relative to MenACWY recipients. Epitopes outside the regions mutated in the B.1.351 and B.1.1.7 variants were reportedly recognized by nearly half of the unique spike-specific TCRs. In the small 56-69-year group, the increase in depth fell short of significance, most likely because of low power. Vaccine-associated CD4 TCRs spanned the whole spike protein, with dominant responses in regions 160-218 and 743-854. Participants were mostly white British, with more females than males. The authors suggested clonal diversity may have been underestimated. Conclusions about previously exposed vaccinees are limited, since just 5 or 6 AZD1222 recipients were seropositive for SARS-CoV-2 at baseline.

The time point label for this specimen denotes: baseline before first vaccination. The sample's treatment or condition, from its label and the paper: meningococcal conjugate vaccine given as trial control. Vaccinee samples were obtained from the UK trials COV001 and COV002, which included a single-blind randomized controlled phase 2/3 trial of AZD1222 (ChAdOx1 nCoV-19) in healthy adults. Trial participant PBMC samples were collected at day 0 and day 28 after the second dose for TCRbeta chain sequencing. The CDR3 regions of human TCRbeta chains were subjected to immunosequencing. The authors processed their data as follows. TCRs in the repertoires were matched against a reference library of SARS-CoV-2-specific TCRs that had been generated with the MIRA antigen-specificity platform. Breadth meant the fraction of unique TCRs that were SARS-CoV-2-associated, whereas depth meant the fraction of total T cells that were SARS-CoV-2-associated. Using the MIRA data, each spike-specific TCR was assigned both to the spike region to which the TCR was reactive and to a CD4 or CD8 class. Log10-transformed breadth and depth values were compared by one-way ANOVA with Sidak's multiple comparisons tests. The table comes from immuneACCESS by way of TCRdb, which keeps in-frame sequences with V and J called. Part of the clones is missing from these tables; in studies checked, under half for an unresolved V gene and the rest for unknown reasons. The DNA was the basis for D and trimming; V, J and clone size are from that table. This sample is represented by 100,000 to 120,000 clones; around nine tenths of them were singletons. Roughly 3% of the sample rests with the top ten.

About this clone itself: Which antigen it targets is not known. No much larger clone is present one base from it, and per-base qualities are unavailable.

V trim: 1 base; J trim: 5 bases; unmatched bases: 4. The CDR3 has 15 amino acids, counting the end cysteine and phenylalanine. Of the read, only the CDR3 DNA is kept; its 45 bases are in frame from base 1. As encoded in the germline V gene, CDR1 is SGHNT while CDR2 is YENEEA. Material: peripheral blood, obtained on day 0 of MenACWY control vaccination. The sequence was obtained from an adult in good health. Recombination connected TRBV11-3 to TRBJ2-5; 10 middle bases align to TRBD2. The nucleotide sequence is TGTGCCAGCAGCTTAGGGACTAGCGGAGGGGAGACCCAGTACTTC. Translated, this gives CASSLGTSGGETQYF.